The 20 T cell receptor beta chains presented below share a single source sample, sequenced in a study of blood T cell repertoires in COVID-19. Using immunoSEQ multiplex PCR, the repertoire was profiled, and TCRdb retains in-frame clones only, with some absent. The table records 500,000 or so clones, around 87% of them present only once. Specimen: PBMCs or T cells enriched from blood (not recorded which). These receptors all come from a woman aged 18-29 years who had recovered from COVID-19.

The chain is built from TRBV21-1 and TRBJ2-1; the table's TRBD1 call for D was not verified on the DNA. TRBV21-1 is an annotated pseudogene. There are 17 residues in the CDR3. The DNA of the CDR3 is TGTGCCAGCAGCATGTTTTCTCCGGGACAGGGGTGGAATGAGCAGTTCTTC. Protein sequence: CASSMFSPGQGWNEQFF.

The sample holds a few counts of this clone. The same CDR3 can be traced to other DNA sequences in this sample. The genes are TRBV19 and TRBJ1-1; no firm D call. V was cut by 4 bases and J by 1 base, with 7 bases left in between. The CDR3 runs to 13 residues. Per the germline V gene, CDR1 is LNHDA and CDR2 is SQIVND (reference sequence). CDR3 DNA sequence: TGTGCCAGTAGTACGACGGGGAACACTGAAGCTTTCTTT. Amino acid sequence: CASSTTGNTEAFF.

The V gene is TRBV19, the J gene TRBJ2-3; D uncertain. CDR1 LNHDA and CDR2 SQIVND come from the germline V gene (reference sequence). V lost 1 base and J 2 bases, leaving 7 bases between the germline ends. CDR3 size: 14 residues. The DNA for the CDR3 is TGTGCCAGTAGTATAGGCACTACCACAGATACGCAGTATTTT. Amino acid sequence: CASSIGTTTDTQYF.

This chain uses TRBV19 with TRBJ2-1, with D possibly TRBD1 on 6 matching bases. This CDR3 comprises 14 residues. Trimming stripped 9 bases from V and 3 bases from J, with 15 bases between. Germline V gives CDR1 LNHDA, CDR2 SQIVND (reference sequence). The CDR3 reads CARLTGHIYNEQFF. The DNA for the CDR3 is TGTGCCAGATTAACGGGACACATCTACAATGAGCAGTTCTTC.

J is TRBJ2-2 and V is TRBV5-4, with 8 bases matching TRBD1. The CDR3 sequence is 15 residues long. Looked up from germline, CDR1 is SGHNT and CDR2 is YYREEE (reference sequence). V trimming: 5 bases; J trimming: 1 base; junction bases outside the gene matches: 4. The CDR3, as DNA: TGTGCCAGCAGAGGCGGGACAGGGAACACCGGGGAGCTGTTTTTT. Translated: CASRGGTGNTGELFF. Complete variable domain (other parts from reference TRBV5-4 and TRBJ2-2): ETGVTQSPTHLIKTRGQQVTLRCSSQSGHNTVSWYQQALGQGPQFIFQYYREEENGRGNFPPRFSGLQFPNYSSELNVNALELDDSALYLCASRGGTGNTGELFFGEGSRLTVL.

CDR3 residues: CASPDRETEAFF. In DNA, the CDR3 is TGCGCCAGCCCTGACAGAGAAACTGAAGCTTTCTTT. The chain links TRBV23-1 to TRBJ1-1, with D perhaps matching TRBD1 (5 bases). TRBV23-1 is an open reading frame, and its role is uncertain. Trimming took 8 bases from V and 5 from J, leaving 12 bases between them. This CDR3 is 12 amino acids long.

The chain has TRBV19 and TRBJ2-7; weak D call: TRBD2 (6 bases). CDR1 and CDR2 (germline): LNHDA, SQIVND (reference sequence). Trimming shortened V by 7 bases and J by 2 bases, and 18 bases separated the two germline ends. This CDR3 spans 15 amino acids. The CDR3 loop reads CASTPRGGLAYEQYF. The CDR3 DNA sequence: TGTGCCAGTACCCCCCGTGGAGGGTTGGCCTACGAGCAGTACTTC.

The chain uses TRBV14 and TRBJ2-3; a weak D match, TRBD2 (6 bases). This CDR3 comprises 15 residues. Trimming cost V 2 bases and J 4 bases, with 13 bases left between them. Germline CDR1 is SGHDN and CDR2 is FVKESK. The CDR3 DNA follows: TGTGCCAGCAGCCAAACCCAGGGAGGAGCAGATACGCAGTATTTT. Its translation is CASSQTQGGADTQYF. Based on the CDR3 plus reference TRBV14 and TRBJ2-3, the full variable domain is EAGVTQFPSHSVIEKGQTVTLRCDPISGHDNLYWYRRVMGKEIKFLLHFVKESKQDESGMPNNRFLAERTGGTYSTLKVQPAELEDSGVYFCASSQTQGGADTQYFGPGTRLTVL.

The chain recombines TRBV14 with TRBJ2-2, with TRBD2 matching over 15 bases. Per the germline V gene, CDR1 is SGHDN and CDR2 is FVKESK. The CDR3 length is 19 residues. V lost 3 bases and J lost 6; bases outside the gene matches: 11. CDR3 sequence reads: CASSHRIGTSGGPAGELFF. The CDR3 DNA reads as TGTGCCAGCAGCCACCGAATCGGGACTAGCGGGGGGCCGGCCGGGGAGCTGTTTTTT.

V gene TRBV30 combines with J gene TRBJ1-4; D is possibly TRBD1 (6 bases). The V gene lost 0 bases and the J gene lost 6 bases, with 14 bases spanning the gap. This CDR3 has 15 amino acids. The germline CDR1 and CDR2 sequences are GTSNPN and SVGIG (reference sequence). The CDR3 region is CAWSVLDRADEKLFF. CDR3 coding DNA: TGTGCCTGGAGTGTACTGGACAGAGCCGATGAAAAACTGTTTTTT.

The rearrangement joins TRBV28 to TRBJ2-2, with D hard to call. Trimming removed 2 bases from V and 7 bases from J, with 2 bases in between. CDR3 size: 11 residues. From germline, CDR1 is MDHEN and CDR2 SYDVKM. The CDR3 loop is CASSLLGELFF. CDR3 coding DNA: TGTGCCAGCAGTTTACTCGGGGAGCTGTTTTTT.

The chain links TRBV4-1 to TRBJ1-4; a possible D gene is TRBD1 (5 bases). CDR3 length equals 17 residues. V dropped 2 bases and J dropped 0 bases, with 13 bases sitting between them. The germline gives CDR1 MGHRA, CDR2 YSYEKL. CDR3 DNA sequence: TGCGCCAGCAGCCAAATCCCCCGGGGGGCAACTAATGAAAAACTGTTTTTT. It codes for CASSQIPRGATNEKLFF.

This chain connects TRBV19 to TRBJ1-3; D not certain. CDR1 and CDR2 (germline): LNHDA, SQIVND (reference sequence). The CDR3 runs to 16 residues. V was cut by 3 bases and J by 2 bases, with 14 bases left in between. CDR3 nucleotide sequence: TGTGCCAGTAGTATCGCGGCGGGGTCCCCTGGAAACACCATATATTTT. Translated: CASSIAAGSPGNTIYF.

V is TRBV5-1 and J is TRBJ2-5; D remains unclear. Germline CDR1 and CDR2: SGHRS and YFSETQ. The CDR3 contains 11 residues. V gave up 3 bases and J gave up 7 bases, with 7 bases separating them. CDR3 region: CASSSKVTQYF. CDR3 in DNA: TGCGCCAGCAGCTCTAAAGTGACCCAGTACTTC. The variable domain in full, completed from reference TRBV5-1 and TRBJ2-5, reads KAGVTQTPRYLIKTRGQQVTLSCSPISGHRSVSWYQQTPGQGLQFLFEYFSETQRNKGNFPGRFSGRQFSNSRSEMNVSTLELGDSALYLCASSSKVTQYFGPGTRLLVL.

This clone was counted between two and nine times. The chain is built from TRBV6-5 and TRBJ2-7; D may be TRBD1 (5 bases). This CDR3 region has 13 residues. Trimming left V 2 bases short and J 6 bases short, with 11 bases between. The germline V gene encodes CDR1 MNHEY and CDR2 SVGAGI. The CDR3 protein is CASSYARAREQYF. DNA of the CDR3: TGTGCCAGCAGTTACGCCAGGGCCCGCGAGCAGTACTTC.

This clone was seen once. V usage is TRBV7-3 and J usage is TRBJ2-1; a possible D gene is TRBD2 (6 bases). Trimming removed 2 bases at V and 2 bases at J, with 13 bases between. Germline V CDR1 and CDR2: SGHTA, FQGTGA. The CDR3 is 16 residues long. The CDR3 reads CASSLQAGPAYNEQFF. CDR3 DNA: TGTGCCAGCAGCTTACAGGCGGGGCCTGCCTACAATGAGCAGTTCTTC.

This chain links TRBV30 with TRBJ2-1; maybe TRBD2 (7 bases). Germline values: CDR1 GTSNPN, CDR2 SVGIG (reference sequence). Trimming cost V 3 bases and J 4 bases, with 16 bases left between them. This CDR3 is built from 15 residues. In nucleotides, the CDR3 is TGTGCCTGGAGCTCAGAGGAGGGGGGGTACAATGAGCAGTTCTTC. This translates into CAWSSEEGGYNEQFF.

As regards this clone: The germline gene is not matched at one end of the junction; a read error may be the cause. The sample contains more than one DNA sequence encoding this CDR3. V usage is TRBV3-1 (or the pseudogene TRBV3-2) and J usage is TRBJ1-5, with D maybe TRBD1 (5 bases). Germline V gives CDR1 LGHDT, CDR2 YNNKEL (reference sequence). CDR3 length equals 13 residues. CDR3 amino acids: CASSPGVDQPQHF. Here the CDR3 DNA reads TGTGCCAGCAGCCCGGGGGTCGATCAGCCCCAACATTTT.

This clone appeared a single time. The rearrangement joins TRBV11-2 to TRBJ1-1, with D possibly matching TRBD1 (5 bases). The germline gives CDR1 SGHAT, CDR2 FQNNGV. Deletions cut 7 bases from V and 1 base from J, with 10 bases between. This CDR3 is built from 13 residues. The CDR3 bases are TGTGCCAGCACCCCGACAGCGAACACTGAAGCTTTCTTT. Amino acids: CASTPTANTEAFF.

The chain couples TRBV19 to TRBJ1-4; tentatively, D is TRBD1 (6 bases). The CDR3 is 14 amino acids. Deletions cut 8 bases from V and 7 bases from J, with 17 bases between. The germline V gene encodes CDR1 LNHDA and CDR2 SQIVND (reference sequence). Here the CDR3 DNA reads TGTGCCAGTCTTCAGTTGGGGGCAGGTGAAAAACTGTTTTTT. The encoded protein is CASLQLGAGEKLFF.